A selection of T cell receptor beta chains follows, all from one sample in a study of cytomegalovirus exposure and HLA in healthy donors. TCRdb keeps only in-frame clones here, not all; method: immunoSEQ multiplex PCR. The repertoire holds about 160,000 clones, with roughly 80% as singletons. The sequenced sample consisted of PBMCs. The receptors originated from a woman aged 30 to 39 in good health and CMV-seropositive. CDR3s include the opening cysteine and the closing phenylalanine or tryptophan. Fields, in order: clone size, D gene, J gene, V gene, CDR3 protein, CDR3 DNA. The D gene is left open where the match is weak. Not all rows give a size; the values are once, few, many and, for expanded clones, a class.

size: .; D: .; J: TRBJ1-2; V: TRBV2; CDR3: CASTRGPTGRGYTF; DNA: TGTGCCAGCACGCGGGGCCCGACGGGCAGAGGCTACACCTTC
size: .; D: .; J: TRBJ2-7; V: TRBV29-1; CDR3: CSAWTATYEQYF; DNA: TGCAGCGCCTGGACTGCCACCTACGAGCAGTACTTC
size: .; D: TRBD1; J: TRBJ1-1; V: TRBV7-9; CDR3: CASSLDSGQGPNTEAFF; DNA: TGTGCCAGCAGCTTAGATTCTGGACAGGGGCCCAACACTGAAGCTTTCTTT
size: .; D: .; J: TRBJ1-2; V: TRBV18; CDR3: CASSPTTGGDYGYTF; DNA: TGTGCCAGCTCACCAACAACAGGCGGGGACTATGGCTACACCTTC
size: .; D: .; J: TRBJ2-1; V: TRBV4-3; CDR3: CASSQDVDREVYNEQFF; DNA: TGCGCCAGCAGCCAAGACGTCGACAGGGAGGTGTACAATGAGCAGTTCTTC
size: .; D: .; J: TRBJ1-1; V: TRBV7-7; CDR3: CALLRNTEAFF; DNA: TGTGCCCTCCTCAGGAACACTGAAGCTTTCTTT
size: .; D: .; J: TRBJ2-7; V: TRBV27; CDR3: CASSLRPFPDTYSYEQYF; DNA: TGTGCCAGCAGTTTACGCCCGTTCCCCGACACATACTCCTACGAGCAGTACTTC
size: .; D: .; J: TRBJ2-5; V: TRBV13; CDR3: CASSLGTGEYQETQYF; DNA: TGTGCCAGCAGCCTAGGGACCGGGGAGTACCAAGAGACCCAGTACTTC
size: .; D: .; J: TRBJ1-2; V: TRBV27; CDR3: CASRAAPAFYGYTF; DNA: TGTGCCAGCAGGGCAGCGCCTGCTTTCTATGGCTACACCTTC
size: once; D: TRBD1; J: TRBJ2-3; V: TRBV4-3; CDR3: CASSAGTGIDTQYF; DNA: TGCGCCAGCAGTGCCGGGACAGGGATAGATACGCAGTATTTT
size: .; D: .; J: TRBJ1-2; V: TRBV19; CDR3: CASSSFNYGYTF; DNA: TGTGCCAGTAGTTCCTTCAACTATGGCTACACCTTC
size: once; D: TRBD2; J: TRBJ2-1; V: TRBV30; CDR3: CAWSFYRTSGGASSYNEQFF; DNA: TGTGCCTGGAGTTTCTATCGGACTAGCGGGGGGGCGAGCTCCTACAATGAGCAGTTCTTC
size: .; D: TRBD1; J: TRBJ1-5; V: TRBV9; CDR3: CASSAGQGFSGQPQHF; DNA: TGTGCCAGCAGCGCTGGACAGGGGTTCTCGGGACAGCCCCAGCATTTT
size: .; D: .; J: TRBJ1-5; V: TRBV15; CDR3: CATSRDRGQPQHF; DNA: TGTGCCACCAGCAGAGATCGAGGGCAGCCCCAGCATTTT
size: .; D: TRBD1; J: TRBJ1-4; V: TRBV6-1; CDR3: CASSGGTGRSNEKLFF; DNA: TGTGCCAGCAGTGGTGGGACAGGAAGGAGTAATGAAAAACTGTTTTTT
size: .; D: .; J: TRBJ2-3; V: TRBV7-9; CDR3: CASSRGQLTDTQYF; DNA: TGTGCCAGCAGCCGAGGACAGCTCACAGATACGCAGTATTTT
size: .; D: .; J: TRBJ1-2; V: TRBV4-2; CDR3: CASSPDAPGANYGYTF; DNA: TGTGCCAGCAGTCCAGATGCTCCGGGGGCTAACTATGGCTACACCTTC
size: few; D: .; J: TRBJ1-1; V: TRBV30; CDR3: CASMVGLNTEAFF; DNA: TGTGCCTCGATGGTTGGCTTGAACACTGAAGCTTTCTTT
size: .; D: .; J: TRBJ1-1; V: TRBV6-5; CDR3: CASRQGWGMNTEAFF; DNA: TGTGCCAGCAGGCAGGGGTGGGGGATGAACACTGAAGCTTTCTTT
size: few; D: TRBD2; J: TRBJ2-1; V: TRBV7-2; CDR3: CASSIRQRGSYNEQFF; DNA: TGTGCCAGCAGCATAAGACAGCGGGGCTCCTACAATGAGCAGTTCTTC
size: .; D: .; J: TRBJ2-7; V: TRBV7-9; CDR3: CASSTGRGEQYF; DNA: TGTGCCAGCAGCACCGGACGGGGCGAGCAGTACTTC
size: .; D: .; J: TRBJ2-7; V: TRBV10-3; CDR3: CAISELGGTANSYEQYF; DNA: TGTGCCATCAGTGAGCTTGGCGGGACGGCGAACTCCTACGAGCAGTACTTC
size: .; D: TRBD2; J: TRBJ2-1; V: TRBV5-1; CDR3: CASSYGRTGGSNEQFF; DNA: TGCGCCAGCAGCTATGGTCGGACGGGGGGAAGCAATGAGCAGTTCTTC
size: .; D: TRBD1; J: TRBJ1-6; V: TRBV28; CDR3: CASSLRLGTGDSPLHF; DNA: TGTGCCAGCAGTTTACGTCTGGGGACAGGGGATTCACCCCTCCACTTT
size: .; D: TRBD1; J: TRBJ1-5; V: TRBV2; CDR3: CASLNDRVQPQHF; DNA: TGTGCCAGCCTTAATGACAGGGTCCAGCCCCAGCATTTT
size: .; D: .; J: TRBJ1-1; V: TRBV7-3; CDR3: CASSFLGDTEAFF; DNA: TGTGCCAGCAGCTTTCTAGGGGACACTGAAGCTTTCTTT
size: few; D: TRBD1; J: TRBJ1-5; V: TRBV28; CDR3: CASNIEGAWRPQHF; DNA: TGTGCCAGCAATATAGAGGGGGCATGGCGGCCCCAGCATTTT